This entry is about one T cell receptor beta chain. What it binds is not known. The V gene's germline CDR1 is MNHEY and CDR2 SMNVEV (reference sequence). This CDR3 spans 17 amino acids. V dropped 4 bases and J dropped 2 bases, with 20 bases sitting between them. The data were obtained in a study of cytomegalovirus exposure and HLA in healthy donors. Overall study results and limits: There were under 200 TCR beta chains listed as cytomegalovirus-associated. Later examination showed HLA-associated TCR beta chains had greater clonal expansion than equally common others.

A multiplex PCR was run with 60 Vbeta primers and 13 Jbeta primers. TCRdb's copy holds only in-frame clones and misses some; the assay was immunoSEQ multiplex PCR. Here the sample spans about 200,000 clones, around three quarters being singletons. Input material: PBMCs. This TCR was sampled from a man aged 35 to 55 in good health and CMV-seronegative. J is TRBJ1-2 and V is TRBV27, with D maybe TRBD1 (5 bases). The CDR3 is CASSSLGSQGRNYGYTF. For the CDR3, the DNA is TGTGCCAGCAGTTCCCTAGGTAGTCAGGGAAGGAACTATGGCTACACCTTC.